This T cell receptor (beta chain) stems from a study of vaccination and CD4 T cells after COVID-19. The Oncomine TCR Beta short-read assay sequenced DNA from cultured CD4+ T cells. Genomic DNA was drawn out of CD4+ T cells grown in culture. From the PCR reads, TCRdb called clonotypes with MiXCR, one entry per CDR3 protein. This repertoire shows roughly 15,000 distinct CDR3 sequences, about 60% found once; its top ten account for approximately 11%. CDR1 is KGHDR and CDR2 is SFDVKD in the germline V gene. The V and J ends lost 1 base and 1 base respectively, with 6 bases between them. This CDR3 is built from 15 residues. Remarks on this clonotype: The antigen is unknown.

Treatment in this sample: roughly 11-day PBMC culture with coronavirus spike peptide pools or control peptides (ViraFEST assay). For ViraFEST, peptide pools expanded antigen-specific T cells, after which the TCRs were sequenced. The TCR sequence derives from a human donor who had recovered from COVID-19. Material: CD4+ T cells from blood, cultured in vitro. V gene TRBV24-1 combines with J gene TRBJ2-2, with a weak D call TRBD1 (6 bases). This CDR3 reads CATSDLQGNTGELFF. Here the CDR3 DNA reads TGTGCCACCAGTGATTTACAGGGGAACACCGGGGAGCTGTTTTTT.